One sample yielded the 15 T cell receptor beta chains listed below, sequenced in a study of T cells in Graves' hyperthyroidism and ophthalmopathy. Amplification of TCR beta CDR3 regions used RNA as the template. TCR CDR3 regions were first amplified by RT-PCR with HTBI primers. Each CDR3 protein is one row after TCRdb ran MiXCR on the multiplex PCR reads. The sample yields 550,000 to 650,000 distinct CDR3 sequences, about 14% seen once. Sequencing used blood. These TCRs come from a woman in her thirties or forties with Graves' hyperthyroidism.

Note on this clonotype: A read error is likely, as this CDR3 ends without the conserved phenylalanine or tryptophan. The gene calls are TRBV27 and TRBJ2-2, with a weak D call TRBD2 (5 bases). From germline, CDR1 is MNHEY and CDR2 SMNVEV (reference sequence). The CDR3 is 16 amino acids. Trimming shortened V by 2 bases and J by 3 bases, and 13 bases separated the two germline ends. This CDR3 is CASSLRGLVDTGELFS. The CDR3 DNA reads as TGTGCCAGCAGTTTACGAGGGTTAGTGGACACCGGGGAGCTGTTTTCT.

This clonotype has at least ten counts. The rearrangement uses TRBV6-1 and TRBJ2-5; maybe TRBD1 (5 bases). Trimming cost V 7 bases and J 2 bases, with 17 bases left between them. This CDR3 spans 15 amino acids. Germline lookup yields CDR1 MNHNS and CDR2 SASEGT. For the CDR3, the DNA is TGTGCCAGCACCGAAGCAATCCAGGGACAAGAGACCCAGTACTTC. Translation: CASTEAIQGQETQYF.

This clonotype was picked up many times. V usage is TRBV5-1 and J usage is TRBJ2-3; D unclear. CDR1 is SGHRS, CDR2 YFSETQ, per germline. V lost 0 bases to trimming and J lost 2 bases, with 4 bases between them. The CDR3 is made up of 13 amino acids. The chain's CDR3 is CASSLENTDTQYF. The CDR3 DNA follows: TGCGCCAGCAGCTTGGAAAACACAGATACGCAGTATTTT. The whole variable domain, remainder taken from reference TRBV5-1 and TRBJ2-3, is KAGVTQTPRYLIKTRGQQVTLSCSPISGHRSVSWYQQTPGQGLQFLFEYFSETQRNKGNFPGRFSGRQFSNSRSEMNVSTLELGDSALYLCASSLENTDTQYFGPGTRLTVL.

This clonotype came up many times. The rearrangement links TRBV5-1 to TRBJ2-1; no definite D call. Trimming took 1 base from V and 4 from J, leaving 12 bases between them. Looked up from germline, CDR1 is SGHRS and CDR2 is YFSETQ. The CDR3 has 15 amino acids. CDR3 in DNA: TGCGCCAGCAGCTTGTGGGCCAGAGGATACAATGAGCAGTTCTTC. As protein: CASSLWARGYNEQFF.

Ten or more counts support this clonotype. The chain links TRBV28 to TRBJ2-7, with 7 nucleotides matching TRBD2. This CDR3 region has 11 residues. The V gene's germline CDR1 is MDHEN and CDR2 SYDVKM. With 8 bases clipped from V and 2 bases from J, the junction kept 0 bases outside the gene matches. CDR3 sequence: CASGRAYEQYF. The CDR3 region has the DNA TGTGCCAGCGGGAGGGCCTACGAGCAGTACTTC.

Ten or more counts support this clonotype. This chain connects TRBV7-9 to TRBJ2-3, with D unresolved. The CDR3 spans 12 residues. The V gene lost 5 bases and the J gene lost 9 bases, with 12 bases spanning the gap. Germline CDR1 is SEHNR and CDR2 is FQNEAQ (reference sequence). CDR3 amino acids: CASSPLSDTQYF. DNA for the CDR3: TGTGCCAGCAGCCCGTTGAGTGACACGCAGTATTTT.

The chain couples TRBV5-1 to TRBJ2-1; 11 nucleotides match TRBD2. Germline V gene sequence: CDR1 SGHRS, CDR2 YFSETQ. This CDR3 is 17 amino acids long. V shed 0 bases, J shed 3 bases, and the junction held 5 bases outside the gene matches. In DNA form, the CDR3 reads TGCGCCAGCAGCTTGGGACTAGCGGGGCTGCTCTACAATGAGCAGTTCTTC. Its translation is CASSLGLAGLLYNEQFF.

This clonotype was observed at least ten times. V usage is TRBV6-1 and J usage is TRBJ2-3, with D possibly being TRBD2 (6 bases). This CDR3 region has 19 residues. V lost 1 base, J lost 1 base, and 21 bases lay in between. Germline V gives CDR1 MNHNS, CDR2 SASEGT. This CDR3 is CASSEGRLGLRVGTDTQYF. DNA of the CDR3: TGTGCCAGCAGTGAAGGGAGACTAGGGCTCCGGGTAGGCACAGATACGCAGTATTTT.

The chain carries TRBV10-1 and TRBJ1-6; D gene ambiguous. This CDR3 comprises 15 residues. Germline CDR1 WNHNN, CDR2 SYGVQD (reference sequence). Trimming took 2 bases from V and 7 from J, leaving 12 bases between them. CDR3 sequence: CASSESTAGNSPLHF. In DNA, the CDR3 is TGCGCCAGCAGTGAGAGTACGGCAGGAAATTCACCCCTCCACTTT.

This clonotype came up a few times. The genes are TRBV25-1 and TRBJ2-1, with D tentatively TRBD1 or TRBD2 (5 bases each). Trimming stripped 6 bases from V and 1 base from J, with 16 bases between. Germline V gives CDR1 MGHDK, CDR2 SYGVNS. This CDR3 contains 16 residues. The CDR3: CASSHPEGCSYNEQFF. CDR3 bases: TGTGCCAGCAGCCACCCCGAGGGGTGTTCCTACAATGAGCAGTTCTTC.

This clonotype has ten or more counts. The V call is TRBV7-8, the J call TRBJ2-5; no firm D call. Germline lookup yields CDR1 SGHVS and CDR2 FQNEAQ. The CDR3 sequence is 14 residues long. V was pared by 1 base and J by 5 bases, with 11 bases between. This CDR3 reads CASSLEWLSETQYF. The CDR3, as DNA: TGTGCCAGCAGCTTAGAGTGGTTATCGGAGACCCAGTACTTC. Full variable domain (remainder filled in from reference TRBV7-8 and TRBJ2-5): GAGVSQSPRYKVAKRGQDVALRCDPISGHVSLFWYQQALGQGPEFLTYFQNEAQLDKSGLPSDRFFAERPEGSVSTLKIQRTQQEDSAVYLCASSLEWLSETQYFGPGTRLLVL.

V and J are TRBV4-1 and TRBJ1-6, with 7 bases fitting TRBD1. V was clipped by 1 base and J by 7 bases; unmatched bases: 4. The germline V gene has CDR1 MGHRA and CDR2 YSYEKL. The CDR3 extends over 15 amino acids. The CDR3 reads CASSQGGTANSPLHF. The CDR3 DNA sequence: TGCGCCAGCAGCCAAGGTGGGACAGCAAATTCACCCCTCCACTTT.

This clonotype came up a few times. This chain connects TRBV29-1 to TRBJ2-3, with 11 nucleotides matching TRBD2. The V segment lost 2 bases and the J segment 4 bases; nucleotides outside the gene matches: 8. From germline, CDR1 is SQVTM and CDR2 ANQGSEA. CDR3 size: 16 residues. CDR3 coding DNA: TGCAGCGTTGAATCGCGACTAGCGGGATCCTCAGATACGCAGTATTTT. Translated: CSVESRLAGSSDTQYF.

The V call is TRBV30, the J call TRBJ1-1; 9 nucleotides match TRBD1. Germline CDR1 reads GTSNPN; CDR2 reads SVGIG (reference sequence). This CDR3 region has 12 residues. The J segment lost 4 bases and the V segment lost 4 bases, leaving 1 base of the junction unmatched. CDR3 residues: CAWNRGRTEAFF. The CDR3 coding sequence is TGTGCCTGGAACAGGGGGCGCACTGAAGCTTTCTTT.

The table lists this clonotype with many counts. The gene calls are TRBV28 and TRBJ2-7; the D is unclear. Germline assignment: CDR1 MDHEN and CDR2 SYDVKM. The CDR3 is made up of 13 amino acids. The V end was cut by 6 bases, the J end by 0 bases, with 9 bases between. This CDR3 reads CASSLGVSYEQYF. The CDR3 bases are TGTGCCAGCAGCTTGGGTGTCTCCTACGAGCAGTACTTC.